The sequence of this TCR beta chain was determined in a study of cytotoxic CD8 clonotypes in ibrutinib-treated CLL. Whole-study context: Averaging across samples gave around 260,000 productive templates and more than 80,000 productive rearrangements.

Repertoires were generated with immunoSEQ multiplex PCR, while TCRdb's copy carries only in-frame clones and drops some. In the table there are 20,000 to 30,000 clones, 65% to 80% of which are singletons. Trimming left V 7 bases short and J 0 bases short, with 10 bases between. Germline lookup yields CDR1 SQVTM and CDR2 ANQGSEA. The CDR3 consists of 13 residues. V usage is TRBV29-1 and J usage is TRBJ2-1, with a tentative D call TRBD2 (5 bases). This clonotype was sampled from a human donor with chronic lymphocytic leukemia. The sample here was PBMCs, taken after 12 months of ibrutinib treatment. The CDR3 DNA follows: TGCAGCGCCGGAGGAGCCTCCTACAATGAGCAGTTCTTC. Translation: CSAGGASYNEQFF.